Each of the 17 T cell receptor beta chains below was sequenced from the same sample in a study of blood T cell repertoires in COVID-19. Clones were read by immunoSEQ multiplex PCR, and TCRdb kept only the in-frame ones, dropping some. The data show approximately 300,000 clones, with 80% to 90% seen just once and about 1.2% held by the top ten. Sequencing was done on a sample of peripheral blood. Receptors originate from a woman in her fifties or sixties with acute or convalescent COVID-19.

For this clone: With a much larger clone just one base away, this may be a read error. The rearrangement links TRBV6-5 to TRBJ1-5; 11 bases line up with TRBD1. There are 13 residues in the CDR3. Germline V gene sequence: CDR1 MNHEY, CDR2 SVGAGI. With 6 bases clipped from V and 5 bases from J, the junction kept 0 bases outside the gene matches. In DNA, the CDR3 is TGTGCCAGCAGGGGACAGGGGGATCAGCCCCAGCATTTT. Translated: CASRGQGDQPQHF.

The chain uses TRBV2 and TRBJ1-5; 8 bases agree with TRBD1. Trimming cost V 7 bases and J 4 bases; bases outside gene matches: 9. The CDR3 extends over 15 amino acids. Germline lookup yields CDR1 SNHLY and CDR2 FYNNEI. CDR3 nucleotides: TGTGCCAGCAAGGGAGCGGGACAGGCTAATCAGCCCCAGCATTTT. Protein product: CASKGAGQANQPQHF.

The chain joins TRBV19 to TRBJ2-2, with 9 bases fitting TRBD1. Per the germline V gene, CDR1 is LNHDA and CDR2 is SQIVND (reference sequence). J was trimmed by 7 bases and V by 7 bases; bases with no gene match: 7. This CDR3 has 14 amino acids. Here the CDR3 DNA reads TGTGCCAGTACCCAACAGGGGGCGGACGGGGAGCTGTTTTTT. The encoded protein is CASTQQGADGELFF.

The chain combines TRBV6-6 with TRBJ2-7, with 8 positions matching TRBD2. The V and J ends lost 2 bases and 7 bases, in that order; junction bases with no gene match: 13. Looked up from germline, CDR1 is MNHNY and CDR2 is SVGAGI (reference sequence). The CDR3 runs to 16 residues. CDR3 DNA: TGTGCCAGCAGTTACGTCGGGACTAGTGTCGGGGGGGAGCAGTACTTC. It yields the protein CASSYVGTSVGGEQYF.

The rearrangement links TRBV7-7 to TRBJ2-1; 9 bases line up with TRBD2. The V and J ends lost 1 base and 8 bases, in that order; junction bases with no gene match: 6. This CDR3 has 15 amino acids. Germline CDR1 SSHAT, CDR2 FNYEAQ (reference sequence). The CDR3 nucleotides read TGTGCCAGCAGCTTAGGGGCGGGGGGGCGCGATGAGCAGTTCTTC. Translation gives CASSLGAGGRDEQFF.

The chain uses TRBV25-1 and TRBJ1-3; 7 nucleotides match TRBD1. J gave up 2 bases and V 6 bases, and 7 bases lay outside the gene matches. The CDR3 covers 15 residues. The germline CDR1 and CDR2 sequences are MGHDK and SYGVNS. CDR3 in amino acids: CASSDDREAGNTIYF. CDR3 in DNA: TGTGCCAGCAGCGACGACAGGGAGGCTGGAAACACCATATATTTT.

V and J are TRBV12-5 and TRBJ2-5; D is uncertain. This CDR3 has 17 amino acids. V was trimmed by 4 bases and J by 0 bases, leaving 18 bases between them. Germline-derived CDR1 and CDR2 are LGHNT and FRNRAP. The CDR3 here is CASGSPLLGAYQETQYF. CDR3 coding DNA: TGTGCTAGTGGTTCACCCCTGCTAGGCGCTTACCAAGAGACCCAGTACTTC.

V usage is TRBV4-1 and J usage is TRBJ1-1; D is possibly TRBD1 (6 bases). The CDR3 extends over 13 amino acids. Trimming removed 1 base from V and 11 bases from J, with 14 bases in between. Germline-derived CDR1 and CDR2 are MGHRA and YSYEKL. CDR3 protein: CASSQVPSGGAFF. The CDR3 bases are TGCGCCAGCAGCCAAGTTCCCTCGGGGGGCGCTTTCTTT.

This sequence joins TRBV9 and TRBJ2-1; 8 nucleotides agree with TRBD2. CDR1 and CDR2 from the germline V gene are SGDLS and YYNGEE. This CDR3 spans 19 amino acids. V was clipped by 2 bases and J by 3 bases; unmatched bases: 16. Written as DNA, the CDR3 is TGTGCCAGCAGCGTCCCCAACAAAACCGGGACTAGGGACTACAATGAGCAGTTCTTC. Encoded protein: CASSVPNKTGTRDYNEQFF.

V usage is TRBV7-2 and J usage is TRBJ2-2, with TRBD2 as a possible D gene (5 bases). The CDR3 covers 16 residues. V shed 1 base and J shed 5 bases, with 14 bases lying between them. Germline CDR1 SGHTA, CDR2 FQGNSA. The CDR3 sequence is CASSLGGLTGTGELFF. CDR3 nucleotide sequence: TGTGCCAGCAGCTTAGGTGGACTGACGGGGACCGGGGAGCTGTTTTTT.

This clone was seen a single time. The chain carries TRBV6-1 and TRBJ2-3; 9 bases are a match to TRBD1. CDR1 MNHNS and CDR2 SASEGT come from the germline V gene. This CDR3 comprises 15 residues. The ends lost 1 base at V and 6 bases at J; junction bases unmatched: 5. The DNA of the CDR3 is TGTGCCAGCAGTGAAGGGACAGGGGCCGTGGATACGCAGTATTTT. Residues: CASSEGTGAVDTQYF.

Concerning this clone: At one end the junction does not follow the germline gene, possibly because of a read error. The chain has TRBV18 and TRBJ1-3; no reliable D call. The CDR3 runs to 10 residues. Germline-derived CDR1 and CDR2 are KGHSH and LQKENI. CDR3 DNA: TGTGCTAGCTCTGGAAACACCATATATTTT. Translation: CASSGNTIYF.

This sequence joins TRBV11-2 and TRBJ1-1; perhaps TRBD1 as D (5 bases). The CDR3 is made up of 16 amino acids. Trimming stripped 4 bases from V and 3 bases from J, with 18 bases between. Germline CDR1 reads SGHAT; CDR2 reads FQNNGV. Written as DNA, the CDR3 is TGTGCCAGCAGCTATAGCAGGGTTGGAAGCGACACTGAAGCTTTCTTT. Amino acids: CASSYSRVGSDTEAFF.

This rearrangement joins TRBV7-2 to TRBJ2-3; 14 bases fit TRBD2. In germline, CDR1 is SGHTA, CDR2 FQGNSA. The V segment lost 11 bases and the J segment 4 bases; nucleotides outside the gene matches: 8. This CDR3 has 15 amino acids. This CDR3 reads CAGGGLAGGPDTQYF. The CDR3, as DNA: TGTGCCGGCGGCGGACTAGCGGGAGGCCCAGATACGCAGTATTTT.

This clone was detected once. The CDR3 loop reads CAWTVNYGYTF. The CDR3, as DNA: TGTGCCTGGACAGTAAACTATGGCTACACCTTC. The chain uses TRBV30 and TRBJ1-2; D not certain. Germline V CDR1 and CDR2: GTSNPN, SVGIG (reference sequence). The CDR3 sequence is 11 residues long. The germline V and J ends were trimmed by 4 bases and 2 bases, with 5 bases remaining between them.

The rearrangement uses TRBV11-3 and TRBJ2-1; 9 bases map to TRBD2. CDR1 SGHNT and CDR2 YENEEA come from the germline V gene. This CDR3 is 15 amino acids long. V trimming: 1 base; J trimming: 7 bases; junction bases outside the gene matches: 5. CDR3 protein: CASSLVLAGENEQFF. CDR3 nucleotides: TGTGCCAGCAGCTTAGTGTTAGCGGGAGAAAATGAGCAGTTCTTC.

V gene TRBV7-2 combines with J gene TRBJ1-2, with D hard to call. The V gene's germline CDR1 is SGHTA and CDR2 FQGNSA. Trimming removed 5 bases at V and 2 bases at J, with 6 bases between. The CDR3 length is 12 residues. The DNA of the CDR3 is TGTGCCAGCAGCCCTGGCAACTATGGCTACACCTTC. This gives the protein CASSPGNYGYTF.